This T cell receptor (beta chain) was identified in a study of blood T cells in healthy people across ages. This clonotype came up a few times. CDR1 and CDR2 from the germline V gene are SGHRS and YFSETQ. Trimming took off 2 bases at V and 6 bases at J, with 17 bases between the two ends. The CDR3 sequence is 16 residues long. Using a J-beta primer mix together with a sample-barcoded 5' primer, a second PCR was run for roughly 7 to 12 cycles. Using its own MiXCR run on the 5' RACE reads, TCRdb lists one record per CDR3 protein. The sample yields some 850,000 distinct CDR3 sequences, 20% to 30% seen once. The same sample was also used in a study of T cells of mothers and their children. As reported in that work: The whole RNA yield was converted to cDNA, around 1.5 ug per 15 ul.

This clonotype was obtained from a boy aged 5-17 years in good health. The chain joins TRBV5-1 to TRBJ1-4; weak D call: TRBD1 (5 bases). Sample: blood. The CDR3 DNA reads as TGCGCCAGCAGCTTTGTCATGGGGGGACTGGATGAAAAACTGTTTTTT. Encoded protein: CASSFVMGGLDEKLFF. Filled out from reference TRBV5-1 and TRBJ1-4, the complete variable domain reads KAGVTQTPRYLIKTRGQQVTLSCSPISGHRSVSWYQQTPGQGLQFLFEYFSETQRNKGNFPGRFSGRQFSNSRSEMNVSTLELGDSALYLCASSFVMGGLDEKLFFGSGTQLSVL.